Below, 5 T cell receptor beta chains from the same sample are listed, as sequenced in a study of T-cell reconstitution after alpha-beta-depleted transplantation in children. The library targeted TCRbeta and was prepared with unique molecular identifiers. Each CDR3 protein gets one entry after TCRdb re-called the PCR reads with MiXCR. The sample contains about half a million distinct CDR3 sequences, about 12% of which appear only once. The material sequenced was PBMCs from the stem cell graft donor, taken from the stem cell graft. Source of these receptors: a human donor who donated a stem cell graft to a child with combined immunodeficiency.

The CDR3 DNA sequence: TGCAGCCTAACCTTGAACACTGAAGCTTTCTTT. Its translation: CSLTLNTEAFF. This chain joins TRBV29-1 and TRBJ1-1; D unclear. Germline CDR1 SQVTM, CDR2 ANQGSEA. V was trimmed by 8 bases and J by 0 bases, leaving 7 bases between them. The CDR3 runs 11 residues.

This clonotype was counted between two and nine times. This chain links TRBV18 with TRBJ2-1; D is ambiguous. The CDR3 has 17 amino acids. The V gene's germline CDR1 is KGHSH and CDR2 LQKENI. The V end was cut by 0 bases, the J end by 6 bases, with 18 bases between. The CDR3 bases are TGTGCCAGCTCACCACCCTCGCTATCACCGATCGGCAATGAGCAGTTCTTC. This codes for CASSPPSLSPIGNEQFF.

The chain combines TRBV6-2 or TRBV6-3 with TRBJ1-1; possible D gene TRBD1, 5 bases. The CDR3 covers 14 residues. The germline CDR1 and CDR2 sequences are MNHEY and SVGEGT. Trimming removed 6 bases at V and 6 bases at J, with 17 bases between. The CDR3 coding sequence is TGTGCCAGCAGCCCCGACAGTTATTCCGCTGAAGCTTTCTTT. Its translation: CASSPDSYSAEAFF.

This clonotype was observed a few times. The chain is built from TRBV28 and TRBJ2-7; 7 bases line up with TRBD1. Per the germline V gene, CDR1 is MDHEN and CDR2 is SYDVKM. CDR3 size: 20 residues. Losses at the gene ends were 4 bases for V and 3 bases for J; bases not matched to a gene: 24. The CDR3 region has the DNA TGTGCCAGCAGTTCAAACCCTCGGGACAGAGTTATATCCGGACTCTACGAGCAGTACTTC. It specifies CASSSNPRDRVISGLYEQYF.

There are a few counts of this clonotype. J is TRBJ2-1 and V is TRBV12-3 or TRBV12-4; the D gene is possibly TRBD2 (5 bases). Trimming left V 7 bases short and J 2 bases short, with 12 bases between. The CDR3 length is 14 residues. The CDR3, as DNA: TGTGCCAGCATCCTCGACTACACCTACAATGAGCAGTTCTTC. Translated: CASILDYTYNEQFF.